One sample yielded the 18 T cell receptor beta chains listed below, sequenced in a study of shared clonotypes between healthy human individuals. Sequenced by immunoSEQ multiplex PCR; TCRdb stores in-frame clones only, minus some. Among nearly 750,000 clones listed, roughly 72% were seen once. Sequenced: memory CD4+ T cells sorted from blood. Subset defined: CD45RA-negative fraction. The source of these receptors is a woman in her twenties or thirties in good health.

The chain recombines TRBV2 with TRBJ2-7; possibly TRBD1 for D (6 bases). The V end was cut by 2 bases, the J end by 3 bases, with 8 bases between. There are 13 residues in the CDR3. Germline V CDR1 and CDR2: SNHLY, FYNNEI. The CDR3 reads CASSEQDSYEQYF. Here the CDR3 DNA reads TGTGCCAGCAGTGAACAGGACAGCTACGAGCAGTACTTC. The whole variable domain, filled in from reference TRBV2 and TRBJ2-7, reads EPEVTQTPSHQVTQMGQEVILRCVPISNHLYFYWYRQILGQKVEFLVSFYNNEISEKSEIFDDQFSVERPDGSNFTLKIRSTKLEDSAMYFCASSEQDSYEQYFGPGTRLTVT.

This sequence joins TRBV27 and TRBJ1-1, with 9 bases lining up with TRBD1. The CDR3 contains 16 residues. CDR1 MNHEY and CDR2 SMNVEV come from the germline V gene (reference sequence). Unmatched junction bases numbered 10, after V lost 6 bases and J lost 2 bases. CDR3 in DNA: TGTGCCAGCAGGACGTTTCCGGGACAGGGCAACACTGAAGCTTTCTTT. This gives the protein CASRTFPGQGNTEAFF.

The chain employs TRBV5-8 and TRBJ1-2; D perhaps matches TRBD1 (6 bases). V lost 2 bases to trimming and J lost 1 base, with 15 bases between them. Germline V gives CDR1 SGHTS, CDR2 YDEGEE. The CDR3 is 16 residues long. The CDR3 DNA reads as TGTGCCAGCAGCTTAACAGGGTGGAGCTTTAACTATGGCTACACCTTC. It is translated as CASSLTGWSFNYGYTF.

The gene calls are TRBV5-4 and TRBJ1-5; maybe TRBD1 (6 bases). Germline assignment: CDR1 SGHNT and CDR2 YYREEE (reference sequence). The CDR3 runs to 13 residues. Trimming pared 4 bases from V and 8 bases from J, leaving 13 bases between. In DNA, the CDR3 is TGTGCCAGCAGCCTACAGGGCGCGGAGCCCCAGCATTTT. Translation: CASSLQGAEPQHF.

This clone came up once. The chain recombines TRBV5-1 with TRBJ1-2, with no clear D. This CDR3 region has 13 residues. Trimming removed 4 bases from V and 0 bases from J, with 7 bases in between. The germline CDR1 and CDR2 sequences are SGHRS and YFSETQ. The CDR3 reads CASSPTSNYGYTF. Written as DNA, the CDR3 is TGCGCCAGCAGCCCTACCTCTAACTATGGCTACACCTTC.

Only a few counts were recorded for this clone. The chain uses TRBV5-6 and TRBJ2-3, with TRBD1 identical over 7 bases. Unmatched junction bases numbered 17, after V lost 0 bases and J lost 13 bases. The germline V gene encodes CDR1 SGHDT and CDR2 YYEEEE. There are 16 residues in the CDR3. CDR3 nucleotide sequence: TGTGCCAGCAGCTTGGCAACTCGCCCGGACAGGTCGTTTAAGTATTTT. Its translation: CASSLATRPDRSFKYF.

This clone showed up just a few times. This CDR3 is CASKSRGPPYGYTF. The CDR3 coding sequence is TGTGCCAGCAAATCGAGGGGGCCACCCTATGGCTACACCTTC. This chain links TRBV28 with TRBJ1-2; 7 nucleotides line up with TRBD1. The CDR3 sequence is 14 residues long. Germline loops: CDR1 MDHEN, CDR2 SYDVKM. The V segment lost 7 bases and the J segment 4 bases; nucleotides outside the gene matches: 9.

In the case of this clone: At the DNA level, this CDR3 is encoded by other sequences in the same sample as well. The J gene is TRBJ1-2, the V gene TRBV29-1, with no clear D. V dropped 6 bases and J dropped 4 bases, with 9 bases sitting between them. The CDR3 has 11 amino acids. Germline CDR1 SQVTM, CDR2 ANQGSEA. In nucleotides, the CDR3 is TGCAGCGTGGCGGGCCTCTATGGCTACACCTTC. Protein: CSVAGLYGYTF.

V and J are TRBV28 and TRBJ1-4; D is perhaps TRBD1 (5 bases). In germline, CDR1 is MDHEN, CDR2 SYDVKM. The V gene lost 10 bases and the J gene lost 2 bases, with 20 bases spanning the gap. The CDR3 is made up of 16 amino acids. CDR3 sequence: CATIRARRATNEKLFF. The CDR3 DNA is TGTGCCACCATCAGGGCCCGTCGGGCTACTAATGAAAAACTGTTTTTT.

This clone turned up a few times. The gene calls are TRBV2 and TRBJ1-4; TRBD1 might be the D (6 bases). Deletions cut 7 bases from V and 12 bases from J, with 18 bases between. The CDR3 is 13 residues long. The germline gives CDR1 SNHLY, CDR2 FYNNEI. CDR3 coding DNA: TGTGCCAGCAAAGGGGACATTCAGGGAGAACTGTTTTTT. This encodes CASKGDIQGELFF.

V gene TRBV11-1 combines with J gene TRBJ2-7; the match to TRBD2 covers 7 bases. CDR1 and CDR2 (germline): SGHAT, FQDESV (reference sequence). V lost 6 bases and J lost 5; bases outside the gene matches: 4. The CDR3 runs to 12 residues. This chain's CDR3 is CASRREGNEQYF. The CDR3 DNA is TGTGCCAGCAGGAGGGAGGGGAACGAGCAGTACTTC.

The chain uses TRBV28 and TRBJ2-1, with 11 bases that match TRBD2. This CDR3 has 16 residues. Germline V gene sequence: CDR1 MDHEN, CDR2 SYDVKM. The trim removed 4 bases at V and 7 bases at J, leaving 9 bases unmatched. The CDR3 is CASSSQLAGAFNEQFF. DNA of the CDR3: TGTGCCAGCAGTTCTCAACTAGCGGGAGCCTTTAATGAGCAGTTCTTC.

The chain combines TRBV7-8 with TRBJ1-5; possibly TRBD1 for D (6 bases). Trimming cost V 5 bases and J 3 bases, with 14 bases left between them. Germline V gene sequence: CDR1 SGHVS, CDR2 FQNEAQ. The length of the CDR3 is 15 residues. The CDR3: CASSAYRVPNQPQHF. The CDR3 DNA reads as TGTGCCAGCAGCGCCTACAGGGTCCCCAATCAGCCCCAGCATTTT.

Only one count was recorded for this clone. V is TRBV18 and J is TRBJ1-6, with TRBD1 matching over 9 bases. Germline V lookup: CDR1 KGHSH, CDR2 LQKENI. This CDR3 comprises 15 residues. Trimming took 4 bases from V and 6 from J; bases not matched to a gene: 4. In DNA, the CDR3 is TGTGCCAGCTCACAACAGACAGGGGGTAATTCACCCCTCCACTTT. Translated, it gives CASSQQTGGNSPLHF.

As for this clone: This same CDR3 is encoded by further DNA sequences in the sample. This sequence joins TRBV5-6 and TRBJ2-5, with 9 bases identical to TRBD1. V shed 3 bases, J shed 2 bases, and the junction held 2 bases outside the gene matches. The CDR3 has 14 residues. Germline CDR1 and CDR2: SGHDT and YYEEEE. The CDR3 spells CASSWGQGQETQYF. The CDR3 DNA is TGTGCCAGCAGCTGGGGACAGGGTCAAGAGACCCAGTACTTC.

The chain recombines TRBV5-1 with TRBJ2-1; weak D call: TRBD1 (9 bases). V dropped 7 bases and J dropped 6 bases, with 20 bases sitting between them. The germline V gene has CDR1 SGHRS and CDR2 YFSETQ. The CDR3 totals 15 residues. Here the CDR3 DNA reads TGCGCCAGCGGGCGGGGGGACAGGGATACCAATGAGCAGTTCTTC. Translation gives CASGRGDRDTNEQFF.

The J gene is TRBJ2-7, the V gene TRBV25-1; TRBD2 aligns across 8 bases. The length of the CDR3 is 16 residues. V gave up 4 bases and J gave up 3 bases; unmatched junction bases: 11. The germline V gene encodes CDR1 MGHDK and CDR2 SYGVNS. The CDR3 DNA reads TGTGCCAGCAGTGGCCTCCTAGCGGGCCTGCACTACGAGCAGTACTTC. Translation gives CASSGLLAGLHYEQYF.

This clone was seen a handful of times. V usage is TRBV28 and J usage is TRBJ1-1; the D is unclear. CDR1 is MDHEN and CDR2 is SYDVKM in the germline V gene. With 6 bases removed from V and 11 bases from J, the gap between germline ends came to 13 bases. This CDR3 comprises 11 residues. The CDR3 DNA sequence: TGTGCCAGCAGCCTCCGGTTCTGGGCTTTCTTT. It encodes CASSLRFWAFF.